The sequence of this T cell receptor (beta chain) was determined in a study of blood T cell repertoires in COVID-19. Study background: T cells, B-cell-depleted T cells, or PBMCs provided the cDNA or gDNA that served as material.

In the source study's methods: Counts of nucleated cells, estimated from reference gene primer amplification, were obtained. Assay used: immunoSEQ multiplex PCR; TCRdb lists only in-frame clones, some missing. The V and J calls and clone size come from that table; D and trimming were worked out from the DNA. The repertoire holds about 190,000 clones, with over 80% as singletons. All exposed participants met a person with COVID-19 within 2 weeks before entering the study. V was pared by 4 bases and J by 8 bases, with 8 bases of the junction left unmatched. Germline V gene data show CDR1 as SGHRS and CDR2 as YFSETQ. The CDR3 totals 13 residues.

This clonotype was obtained from a woman aged 25 to 39 who had been exposed to COVID-19. What was sequenced was PBMCs or T cells enriched from blood (not recorded which). The chain combines TRBV5-1 with TRBJ1-1; 7 bases agree with TRBD1. Written as DNA, the CDR3 is TGCGCCAGCAGCCTAACAGGGGTTGGGGAAGCTTTCTTT. Protein product: CASSLTGVGEAFF.